These 15 T cell receptor beta chains originate from one sample sequenced in a study of blood T cells in healthy people across ages (dated by TCRdb to 2013 to 2016). The library was built by means of 5' RACE. Sequencing took place on an Illumina HiSeq 2500. A second PCR of about 6 to 11 cycles was run with a J-beta primer mix and a sample-barcoded 5' primer. TCRdb passed the public sequencing reads through fastp at Q25 and MiXCR, retaining productive beta sequences. Here each entry gathers all rows of one CDR3 protein and keeps the most common genes and DNA. Here the sample has about 580,000 distinct CDR3 sequences; under 55% occur a single time. The top ten clonotypes cover around 24% of the sample. Sequencing used blood. The receptors were gathered from a man aged 80 or over in good health.

The rearrangement uses TRBV11-2 and TRBJ1-2; D gene ambiguous. Trimming cost V 5 bases and J 0 bases, with 13 bases left between them. Germline CDR1 is SGHAT and CDR2 is FQNNGV. This CDR3 spans 15 amino acids. The CDR3 coding sequence is TGTGCCAGCAGCCCCGATCGGGTGTCTAACTATGGCTACACCTTC. This codes for CASSPDRVSNYGYTF.

In DNA, the CDR3 is TGCGCCAGTCCGGGGAACTACCAGCCCCAGCATTTT. This translates into CASPGNYQPQHF. This chain connects TRBV5-1 to TRBJ1-5; D gene uncertain. This CDR3 region has 12 residues. Trimming shortened V by 8 bases and J by 7 bases, and 13 bases separated the two germline ends. Germline CDR1 SGHRS, CDR2 YFSETQ.

This clonotype appeared a few times. The J gene is TRBJ2-4, the V gene TRBV12-3 or TRBV12-4; TRBD2 matches at 14 bases. The CDR3 sequence is 16 residues long. The junction had 7 bases not matched to a gene; V was cut back by 5 bases and J by 7 bases. The DNA for the CDR3 is TGTGCCAGCAGTCTGGGACTAGCGGGGGAGGGGAACATTCAGTACTTC. It yields the protein CASSLGLAGEGNIQYF.

This clonotype was seen more than once but under ten times. The rearrangement uses TRBV29-1 and TRBJ2-1; 7 positions match TRBD1. The CDR3 is 15 amino acids. Germline CDR1 SQVTM, CDR2 ANQGSEA. V was pared by 6 bases and J by 5 bases, with 13 bases of the junction left unmatched. The CDR3, as DNA: TGCAGCGTAGCTAAGACAGGGACCGCCGACAATGAGCAGTTCTTC. Translated, it gives CSVAKTGTADNEQFF.

Notes on this clonotype: One end of the junction varies from germline; a read error may be responsible. V and J are TRBV11-2 and TRBJ2-5, with unresolved D. The CDR3 contains 12 residues. The germline V gene has CDR1 SGHAT and CDR2 FQNNGV. CDR3 sequence: CAGSWRQETQYF. The CDR3 DNA reads TGTGCCGGCAGCTGGAGACAAGAGACCCAGTACTTC. Full variable domain (remainder filled in from reference TRBV11-2 and TRBJ2-5): EAGVAQSPRYKIIEKRQSVAFWCNPISGHATLYWYQQILGQGPKLLIQFQNNGVVDDSQLPKDRFSAERLKGVDSTLKIQPAKLEDSAVYLCAGSWRQETQYFGPGTRLLVL.

The chain couples TRBV29-1 to TRBJ2-7, with 8 bases identical to TRBD1. Germline loops: CDR1 SQVTM, CDR2 ANQGSEA. The CDR3 is made up of 12 amino acids. J was trimmed by 2 bases and V by 5 bases; bases with no gene match: 2. CDR3 coding DNA: TGCAGCGTTCGGGACAGGCCCTACGAGCAGTACTTC. Translating gives CSVRDRPYEQYF.

This clonotype was counted a single time. The rearrangement joins TRBV10-3 to TRBJ2-2, with unresolved D. This CDR3 spans 16 amino acids. Germline CDR1 ENHRY, CDR2 SYGVKD. V was clipped by 0 bases and J by 1 base, with 9 bases between them. The CDR3 is CAISESTRENTGELFF. In DNA form, the CDR3 reads TGTGCCATCAGTGAGTCGACTCGAGAGAACACCGGGGAGCTGTTTTTT.

This sequence joins TRBV5-1 and TRBJ1-4; tentative D call: TRBD1 (5 bases). The V and J ends lost 4 bases and 7 bases respectively, with 17 bases between them. This CDR3 is built from 15 residues. Germline CDR1 is SGHRS and CDR2 is YFSETQ. The CDR3 DNA reads as TGCGCCAGCAGCGAAAACGTGGGGGGTAGTGAAAAACTGTTTTTT. It yields the protein CASSENVGGSEKLFF.

The chain employs TRBV6-5 and TRBJ2-7, with D maybe TRBD2 (6 bases). TRBJ2-4 explains the end of the DNA better; the J call may be wrong. The CDR3 runs to 14 residues. From germline, CDR1 is MNHEY and CDR2 SVGAGI. The CDR3 DNA reads as TGTGCCAGCGAACCCGGGCCGTCCGGGAGCATTCAGTACTTC. Translated, it gives CASEPGPSGSIQYF.

Comment on this clonotype: The junction and the germline gene differ at one end; a read error may be behind it. The CDR3 spells CASSNGGNSPLHF. CDR3 coding DNA: TGTGCCAGCAGCAACGGGGGGAATTCTCCCCTCCACTTT. The V and J genes are TRBV7-2 and TRBJ1-6; D perhaps matches TRBD1 (5 bases). Per the germline V gene, CDR1 is SGHTA and CDR2 is FQGNSA. The CDR3 totals 13 residues.

The chain couples TRBV20-1 to TRBJ2-6, with D uncertain. CDR1 and CDR2 (germline): DFQATT, SNEGSKA (reference sequence). Trimming left V 5 bases short and J 0 bases short, with 8 bases between. This CDR3 comprises 14 residues. The CDR3 region has the DNA TGCAGTGCTCCGGACCACTCTGGGGCCAACGTCCTGACTTTC. Protein: CSAPDHSGANVLTF.

This sequence joins TRBV27 and TRBJ2-7; D perhaps matches TRBD1 (6 bases). The J call is uncertain, as TRBJ2-5 better fits the DNA end. There are 15 residues in the CDR3. Germline CDR1 is MNHEY and CDR2 is SMNVEV (reference sequence). As DNA, the CDR3 is TGTGCCAGCAGTCCATTAACAGGGTCCCAGGGGACCCAGTACTTC. Translating it yields CASSPLTGSQGTQYF.

J is TRBJ2-7 and V is TRBV12-3 or TRBV12-4, with a tentative D call TRBD1 (5 bases). This CDR3 region has 12 residues. V lost 7 bases to trimming and J lost 3 bases, with 10 bases between them. DNA of the CDR3: TGTGCCAGCAACGGGCAGGGCTACGAGCAGTACTTC. This gives the protein CASNGQGYEQYF.

The CDR3: CASSLTGTDRDEQFF. DNA for the CDR3: TGTGCCAGCAGCCTAACCGGGACAGATAGGGATGAGCAGTTCTTC. J is TRBJ2-1 and V is TRBV7-9, with 7 positions matching TRBD1. CDR1 is SEHNR, CDR2 FQNEAQ, per germline (reference sequence). The CDR3 extends over 15 amino acids. J lost 8 bases, V lost 5 bases, and 12 bases had no gene match.

This clonotype was counted only a few times. J is TRBJ2-7 and V is TRBV6-6, with a weak D call TRBD2 (5 bases). Trimming removed 9 bases from V and 3 bases from J, with 15 bases in between. The CDR3 is 13 amino acids. The V gene's germline CDR1 is MNHNY and CDR2 SVGAGI (reference sequence). In nucleotides, the CDR3 is TGTGCCAGTACGTTCGCCGGGGACTACGAGCAGTACTTC. Translation: CASTFAGDYEQYF.